This T cell receptor (beta chain) was captured in a study of T cell changes during pregnancy in multiple sclerosis. Sequenced by immunoSEQ multiplex PCR; TCRdb stores in-frame clones only, minus some. This table has approximately 92,000 clones, about 93% appearing once. This CDR3 comprises 14 residues. The trim removed 3 bases at V and 2 bases at J, leaving 1 base unmatched. The germline gives CDR1 SGHAT, CDR2 FQNNGV. The source was peripheral blood, collected after pregnancy. The J gene is TRBJ2-7, the V gene TRBV11-2; 10 bases are shared with TRBD1. The clonotype was recovered from a female donor with multiple sclerosis, enrolled in a pregnancy study. CDR3 sequence reads: CASSLGTGAYEQYF. CDR3 DNA: TGTGCCAGCAGCTTGGGGACAGGGGCCTACGAGCAGTACTTC.